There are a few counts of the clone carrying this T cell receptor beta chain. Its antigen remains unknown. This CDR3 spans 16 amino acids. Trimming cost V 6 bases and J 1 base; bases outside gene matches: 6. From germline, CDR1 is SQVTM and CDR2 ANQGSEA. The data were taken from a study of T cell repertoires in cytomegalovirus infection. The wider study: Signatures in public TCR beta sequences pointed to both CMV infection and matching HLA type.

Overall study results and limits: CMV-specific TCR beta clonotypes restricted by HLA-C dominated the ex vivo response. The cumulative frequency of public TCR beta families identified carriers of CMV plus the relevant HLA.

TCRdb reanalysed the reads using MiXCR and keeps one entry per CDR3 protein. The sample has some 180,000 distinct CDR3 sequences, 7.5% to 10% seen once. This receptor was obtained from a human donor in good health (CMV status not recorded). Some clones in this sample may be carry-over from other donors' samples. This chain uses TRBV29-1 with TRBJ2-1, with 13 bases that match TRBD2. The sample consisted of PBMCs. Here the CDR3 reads CSVGGLAGASYNEQFF. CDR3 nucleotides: TGCAGCGTGGGAGGACTAGCGGGGGCTTCCTACAATGAGCAGTTCTTC.